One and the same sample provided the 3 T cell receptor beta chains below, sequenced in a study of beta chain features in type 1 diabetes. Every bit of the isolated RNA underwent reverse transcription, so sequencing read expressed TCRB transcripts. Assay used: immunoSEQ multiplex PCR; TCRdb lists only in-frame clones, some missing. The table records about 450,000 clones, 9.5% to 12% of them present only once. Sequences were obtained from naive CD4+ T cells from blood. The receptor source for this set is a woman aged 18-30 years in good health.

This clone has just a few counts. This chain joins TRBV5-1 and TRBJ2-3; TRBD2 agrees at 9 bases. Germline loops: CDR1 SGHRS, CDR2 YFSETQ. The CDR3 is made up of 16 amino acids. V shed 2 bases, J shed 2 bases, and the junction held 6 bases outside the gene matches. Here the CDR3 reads CASSLTLAGFTDTQYF. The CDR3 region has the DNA TGCGCCAGCAGCTTAACCCTAGCGGGGTTCACAGATACGCAGTATTTT.

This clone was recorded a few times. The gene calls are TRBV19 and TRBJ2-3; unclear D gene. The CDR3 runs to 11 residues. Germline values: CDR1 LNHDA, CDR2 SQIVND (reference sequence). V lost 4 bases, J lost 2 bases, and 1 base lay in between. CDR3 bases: TGTGCCAGTAGTACCACAGATACGCAGTATTTT. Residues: CASSTTDTQYF.

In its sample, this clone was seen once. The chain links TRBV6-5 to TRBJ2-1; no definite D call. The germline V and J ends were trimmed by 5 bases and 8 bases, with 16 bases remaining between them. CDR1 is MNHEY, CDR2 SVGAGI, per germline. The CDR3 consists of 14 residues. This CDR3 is CASSHKSLSDEQFF. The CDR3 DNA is TGTGCCAGCAGTCACAAAAGTTTAAGCGATGAGCAGTTCTTC.